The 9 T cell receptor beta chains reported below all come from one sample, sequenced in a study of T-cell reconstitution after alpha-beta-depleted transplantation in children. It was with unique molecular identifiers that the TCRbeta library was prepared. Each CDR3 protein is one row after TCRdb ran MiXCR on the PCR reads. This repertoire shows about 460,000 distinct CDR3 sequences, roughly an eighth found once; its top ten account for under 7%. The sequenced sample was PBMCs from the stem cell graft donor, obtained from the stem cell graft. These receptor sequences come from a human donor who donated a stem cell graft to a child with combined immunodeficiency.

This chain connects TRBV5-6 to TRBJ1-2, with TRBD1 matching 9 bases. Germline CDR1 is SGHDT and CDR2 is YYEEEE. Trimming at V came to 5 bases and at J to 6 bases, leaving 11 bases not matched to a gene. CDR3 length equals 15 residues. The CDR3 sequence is CASSFSGTGLDGYTF. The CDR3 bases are TGTGCCAGCAGTTTCTCCGGGACAGGGCTCGATGGCTACACCTTC.

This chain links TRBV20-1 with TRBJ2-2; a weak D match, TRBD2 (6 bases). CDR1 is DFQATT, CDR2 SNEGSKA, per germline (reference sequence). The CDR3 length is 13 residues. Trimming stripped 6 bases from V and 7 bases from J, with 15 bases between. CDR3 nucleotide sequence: TGCAGTGCCCAAAGGACCGGGGGCGGGGAGCTGTTTTTT. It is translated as CSAQRTGGGELFF.

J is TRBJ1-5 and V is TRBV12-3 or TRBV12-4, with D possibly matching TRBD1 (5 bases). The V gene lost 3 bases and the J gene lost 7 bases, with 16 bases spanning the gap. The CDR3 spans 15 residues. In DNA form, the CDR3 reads TGTGCCAGCAGTTTGGGGGGAAGGAGGGACCAGCCCCAGCATTTT. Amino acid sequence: CASSLGGRRDQPQHF.

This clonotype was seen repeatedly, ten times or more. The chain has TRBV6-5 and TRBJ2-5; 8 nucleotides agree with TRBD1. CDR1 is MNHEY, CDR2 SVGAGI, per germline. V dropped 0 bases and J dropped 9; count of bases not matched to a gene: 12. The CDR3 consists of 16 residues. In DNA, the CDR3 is TGTGCCAGCAGTTACTCGACCAGACAGGGGCGATGGGCCCAGTACTTC. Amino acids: CASSYSTRQGRWAQYF.

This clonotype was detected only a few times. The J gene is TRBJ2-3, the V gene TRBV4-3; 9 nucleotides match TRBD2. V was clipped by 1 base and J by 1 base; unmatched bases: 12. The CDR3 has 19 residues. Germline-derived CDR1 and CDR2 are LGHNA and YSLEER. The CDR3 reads CASSQGWEWLAGRTDTQYF. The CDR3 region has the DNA TGCGCCAGCAGCCAAGGATGGGAGTGGCTAGCGGGGCGCACAGATACGCAGTATTTT.

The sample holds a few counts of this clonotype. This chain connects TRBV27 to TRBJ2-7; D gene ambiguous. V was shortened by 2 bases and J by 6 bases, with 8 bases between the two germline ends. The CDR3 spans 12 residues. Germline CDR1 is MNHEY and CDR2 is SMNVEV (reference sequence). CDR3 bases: TGTGCCAGCAGTTTAGGACCCACCGAGCAGTACTTC. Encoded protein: CASSLGPTEQYF.

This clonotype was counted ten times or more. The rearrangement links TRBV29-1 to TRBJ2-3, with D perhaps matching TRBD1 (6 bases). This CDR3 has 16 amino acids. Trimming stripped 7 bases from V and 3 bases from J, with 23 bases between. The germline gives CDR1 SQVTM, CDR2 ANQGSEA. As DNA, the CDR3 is TGCAGCGCCAGAGGCCTACAGGGCAGAGGGACAGATACGCAGTATTTT. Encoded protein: CSARGLQGRGTDTQYF.

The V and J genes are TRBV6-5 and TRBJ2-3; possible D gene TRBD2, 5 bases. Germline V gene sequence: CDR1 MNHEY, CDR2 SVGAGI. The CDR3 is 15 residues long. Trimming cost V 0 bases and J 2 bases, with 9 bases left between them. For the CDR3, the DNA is TGTGCCAGCAGTTACTCCGCGGGTTTCACAGATACGCAGTATTTT. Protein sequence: CASSYSAGFTDTQYF.

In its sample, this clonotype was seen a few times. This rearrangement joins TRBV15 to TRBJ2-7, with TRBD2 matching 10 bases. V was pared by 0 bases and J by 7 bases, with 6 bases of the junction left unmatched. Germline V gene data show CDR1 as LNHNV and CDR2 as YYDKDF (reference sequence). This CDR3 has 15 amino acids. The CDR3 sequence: CATSRESGRAWEQYF. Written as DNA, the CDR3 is TGTGCCACCAGCAGAGAAAGCGGGAGGGCCTGGGAGCAGTACTTC.